A selection of T cell receptor beta chains follows, all from one sample in a study of T cells in Graves' hyperthyroidism and ophthalmopathy. Each CDR3 protein gets one entry after TCRdb re-called the multiplex PCR reads with MiXCR. The table has fewer than 650,000 distinct CDR3 sequences, around 13% seen once. Sequenced: blood. These receptors all come from a young woman with Graves' hyperthyroidism that later progressed to Graves' ophthalmopathy. Each CDR3 is given with its conserved first and last residue. The D gene is left open where the match is weak. Rows may omit the clone size; those that give it use once, few, many or a size class.

clone size	V gene	D gene	J gene	CDR3 protein	CDR3 DNA
many	TRBV20-1	TRBD2	TRBJ2-7	CSARSGRSYEQYF	TGCAGTGCCCGGAGCGGGAGAAGCTACGAGCAGTACTTC
many	TRBV6-2/TRBV6-3	TRBD2	TRBJ2-7	CASSYLGLAAYSYEQYF	TGTGCCAGCAGTTACTTGGGACTAGCGGCCTACTCCTACGAGCAGTACTTC
NA	TRBV28	TRBD1	TRBJ2-7	CASCDPGQGTYEQYF	TGTGCCAGTTGTGACCCGGGACAGGGTACCTACGAGCAGTACTTC
NA	TRBV6-1	TRBD2	TRBJ2-3	CASSLAGVMDPSTDTQYF	TGTGCCAGCAGCCTAGCGGGAGTTATGGATCCTTCCACAGATACGCAGTATTTT
NA	TRBV3-2	NA	TRBJ2-5	CAGSQDFQTQYF	TGTGCCGGCAGCCAAGATTTCCAGACCCAGTACTTC
many	TRBV28	NA	TRBJ1-2	CASSLSGYGYTF	TGTGCCAGCAGTTTAAGTGGCTATGGCTACACCTTC
NA	TRBV27	NA	TRBJ1-5	CASSLGGAQPQHF	TGTGCCAGCAGTTTGGGGGGGGCACAGCCCCAGCATTTT
few	TRBV20-1	TRBD2	TRBJ2-1	CSARIAGPYNEQFF	TGCAGTGCTAGAATAGCGGGGCCATACAATGAGCAGTTCTTC
few	TRBV9	TRBD2	TRBJ2-7	CASSVAGSVGLAGTHEQYF	TGTGCCAGCAGCGTAGCTGGTTCGGTCGGGCTAGCGGGAACCCACGAGCAGTACTTC
few	TRBV10-3	NA	TRBJ2-2	CAISDTRVTGELFF	TGTGCCATCAGTGATACAAGGGTCACCGGGGAGCTGTTTTTT
many	TRBV28	NA	TRBJ2-5	CASSFWDAETQYF	TGTGCCAGCAGTTTTTGGGATGCGGAGACCCAGTACTTC
many	TRBV29-1	NA	TRBJ2-7	CSVTGTPGVWEQYF	TGCAGCGTAACAGGGACCCCGGGCGTCTGGGAGCAGTACTTC